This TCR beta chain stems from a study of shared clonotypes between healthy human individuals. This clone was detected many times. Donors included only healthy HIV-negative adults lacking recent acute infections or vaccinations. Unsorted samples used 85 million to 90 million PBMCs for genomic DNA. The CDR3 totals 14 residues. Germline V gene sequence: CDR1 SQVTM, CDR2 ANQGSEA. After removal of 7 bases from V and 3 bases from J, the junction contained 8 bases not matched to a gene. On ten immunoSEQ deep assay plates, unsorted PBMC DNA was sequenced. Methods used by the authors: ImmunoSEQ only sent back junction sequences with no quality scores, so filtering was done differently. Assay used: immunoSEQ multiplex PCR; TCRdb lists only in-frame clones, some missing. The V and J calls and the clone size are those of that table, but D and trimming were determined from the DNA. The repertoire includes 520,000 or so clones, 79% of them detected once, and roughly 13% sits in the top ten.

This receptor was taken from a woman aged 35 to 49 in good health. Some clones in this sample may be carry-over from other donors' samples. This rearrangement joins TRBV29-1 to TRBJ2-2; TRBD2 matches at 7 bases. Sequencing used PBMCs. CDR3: CSAGRGGDTGELFF. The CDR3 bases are TGCAGCGCTGGGCGGGGAGGGGACACCGGGGAGCTGTTTTTT.